This T cell receptor beta chain was captured in a study of shared clonotypes between healthy human individuals. Study-level points and caveats: Around 5% was the fraction of naive CD4 clonotypes found shared across four donors.

The CDR3 extends over 17 amino acids. The V end lost 2 bases, the J end lost 5 bases, and 19 bases lay between the germline ends. CDR1 and CDR2 (germline): WSHSY, SAAADI. A word on this clone: Its antigen remains unknown.

Clones were read by immunoSEQ multiplex PCR, and TCRdb kept only the in-frame ones, dropping some. The sample lists about 380,000 clones, around 96% seen once, with about 0.32% in the top ten. The specimen sequenced was memory CD8+ T cells sorted from blood. Specified subset: CD45RO+ cells pooled with CCR7-negative TemRA cells. The TCR sequence derives from a young man in good health. This chain uses TRBV10-2 with TRBJ2-1, with a weak D call TRBD2 (6 bases). The CDR3 loop reads CASSERTTTLANNEQFF. CDR3 sequence (DNA): TGCGCCAGCAGTGAGAGGACTACAACACTAGCTAACAATGAGCAGTTCTTC.